The T cell receptor (beta chain) under discussion was sequenced for a study of cytomegalovirus exposure and HLA in healthy donors. Study-wide findings and caveats: In an earlier analysis, productive rearrangement rates for most beta V segments clustered near 90% or 30%. For TCR beta chains, V- and J-gene trimming was later linked to a missense DCLRE1C variant.

The CDR3 is made up of 16 amino acids. The V gene lost 0 bases and the J gene lost 0 bases, with 6 bases spanning the gap. Germline V gene sequence: CDR1 MNHEY, CDR2 SMNVEV (reference sequence). This cohort consisted of healthy bone marrow donors. On this clone: Its antigen is undetermined.

The PCR was carried out with 60 Vbeta primers and 13 Jbeta primers. Assay: immunoSEQ multiplex PCR; the TCRdb copy retains only in-frame clones and omits some. The sample consists of about 130,000 clones, less than 85% of them appearing once. The source of this sequence is a man aged 30-40 years in good health and CMV-seropositive. This chain connects TRBV27 to TRBJ1-6; D uncertain. The specimen sequenced was PBMCs. CDR3 bases: TGTGCCAGCAGTTTATCCCTCGGCTCCTATAATTCACCCCTCCACTTT. Translation gives CASSLSLGSYNSPLHF.